This T cell receptor (beta chain) was sequenced for a study of cytomegalovirus exposure and HLA in healthy donors. A remark on this clone: Antigen: not known.

In nominal health when sampled, donors likely had unrecorded immune exposures nonetheless. The PCR contained 60 Vbeta and 13 Jbeta primers. Repertoires were generated with immunoSEQ multiplex PCR, while TCRdb's copy carries only in-frame clones and drops some. This repertoire shows some 160,000 clones, around 77% found once; its top ten account for approximately 2.5%. Points from the study as a whole: A later analysis found most CMV-associated TCR beta chains apparently HLA-restricted.

The germline V gene has CDR1 LGHNA and CDR2 YNFKEQ. V trimming: 2 bases; J trimming: 5 bases; junction bases outside the gene matches: 18. CDR3 length: 21 residues. This sequence was found in a man in his fifties or sixties in good health and CMV-seronegative. The J gene is TRBJ2-6, the V gene TRBV4-2; 10 bases map to TRBD1. The source material was PBMCs. CDR3 sequence: CASSQLFGTGALGPRANVLTF. The CDR3 DNA is TGTGCCAGCAGCCAACTCTTCGGGACAGGGGCTTTAGGGCCTAGGGCCAACGTCCTGACTTTC.